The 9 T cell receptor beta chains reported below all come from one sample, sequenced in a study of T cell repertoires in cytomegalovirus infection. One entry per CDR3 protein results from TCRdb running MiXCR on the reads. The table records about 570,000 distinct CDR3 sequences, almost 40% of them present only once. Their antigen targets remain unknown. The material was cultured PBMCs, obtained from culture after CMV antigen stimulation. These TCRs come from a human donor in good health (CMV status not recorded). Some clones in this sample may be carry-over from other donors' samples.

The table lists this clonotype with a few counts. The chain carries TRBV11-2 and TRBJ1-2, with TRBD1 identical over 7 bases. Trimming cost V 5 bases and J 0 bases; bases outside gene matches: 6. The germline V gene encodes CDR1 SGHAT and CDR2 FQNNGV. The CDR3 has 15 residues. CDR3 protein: CASSLQGPSNYGYTF. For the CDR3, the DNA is TGTGCCAGCAGCCTACAGGGGCCTTCTAACTATGGCTACACCTTC.

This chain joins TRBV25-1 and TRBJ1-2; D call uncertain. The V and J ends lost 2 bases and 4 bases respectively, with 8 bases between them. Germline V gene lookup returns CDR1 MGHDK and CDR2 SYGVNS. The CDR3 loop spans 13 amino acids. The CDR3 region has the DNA TGTGCCAGCAGTGAAGGTTGGGGCTATGGCTACACCTTC. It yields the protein CASSEGWGYGYTF.

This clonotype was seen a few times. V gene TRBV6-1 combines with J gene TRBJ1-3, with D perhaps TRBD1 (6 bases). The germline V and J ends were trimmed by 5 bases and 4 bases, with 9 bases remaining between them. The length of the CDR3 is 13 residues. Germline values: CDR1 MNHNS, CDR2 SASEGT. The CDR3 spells CASSPTGGNTIYF. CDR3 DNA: TGTGCCAGCAGTCCGACAGGAGGAAACACCATATATTTT.

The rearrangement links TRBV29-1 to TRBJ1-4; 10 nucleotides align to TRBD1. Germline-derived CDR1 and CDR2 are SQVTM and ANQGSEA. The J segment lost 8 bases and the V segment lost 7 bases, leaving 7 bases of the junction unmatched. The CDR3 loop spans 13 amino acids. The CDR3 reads CSAGQGGLEKLFF. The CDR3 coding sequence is TGCAGCGCCGGACAGGGGGGATTGGAAAAACTGTTTTTT.

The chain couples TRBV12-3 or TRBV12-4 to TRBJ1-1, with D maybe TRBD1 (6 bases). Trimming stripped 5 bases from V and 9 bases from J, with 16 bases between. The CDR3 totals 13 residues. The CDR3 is CASSPPGGQKAFF. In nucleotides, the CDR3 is TGTGCCAGCAGTCCCCCGGGGGGGCAAAAAGCTTTCTTT.

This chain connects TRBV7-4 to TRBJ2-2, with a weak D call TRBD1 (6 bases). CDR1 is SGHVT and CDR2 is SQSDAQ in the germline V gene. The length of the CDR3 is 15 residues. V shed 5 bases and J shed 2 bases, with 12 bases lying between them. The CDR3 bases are TGTGCCAGCAGCGCCCCCGGGACAAACACCGGGGAGCTGTTTTTT. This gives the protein CASSAPGTNTGELFF.

The CDR3 protein is CASSLERGLTYEQYF. The CDR3 region has the DNA TGTGCCAGCAGCTTAGAGAGGGGATTAACCTACGAGCAGTACTTC. This chain connects TRBV7-6 to TRBJ2-7; D tentatively fits TRBD1 or TRBD2 (5 bases each). CDR3 size: 15 residues. V was cut by 1 base and J by 2 bases, with 12 bases left in between. Looked up from germline, CDR1 is SGHVS and CDR2 is FNYEAQ.

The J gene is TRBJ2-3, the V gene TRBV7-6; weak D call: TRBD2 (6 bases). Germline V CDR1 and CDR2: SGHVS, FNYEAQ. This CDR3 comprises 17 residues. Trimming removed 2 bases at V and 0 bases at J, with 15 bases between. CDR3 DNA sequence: TGTGCCAGCAGCTTATCGTTCGCGGGGAGAAGCACAGATACGCAGTATTTT. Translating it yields CASSLSFAGRSTDTQYF.

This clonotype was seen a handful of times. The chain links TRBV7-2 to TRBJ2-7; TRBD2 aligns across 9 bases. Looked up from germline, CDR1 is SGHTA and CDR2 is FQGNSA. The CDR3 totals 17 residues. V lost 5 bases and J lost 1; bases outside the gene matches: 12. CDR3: CASSRHGLAGWSYEQYF. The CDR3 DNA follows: TGTGCCAGCAGCCGTCATGGGCTAGCGGGGTGGTCCTACGAGCAGTACTTC.